Ten or more counts support the clone carrying this T cell receptor (beta chain). The read terminates 3 residues before the CDR3 end, so the remaining end is supplied by the germline J gene. TCRdb's copy holds only in-frame clones and misses some; the assay was immunoSEQ multiplex PCR. The counts give under 40,000 clones, none of them seen only once; under 3% is held by the top ten. These data come from a study of T cell clonality in common variable immunodeficiency. The CDR3 contains 11 residues. The germline V gene encodes CDR1 DFQATT and CDR2 SNEGSKA (reference sequence). The sequence was obtained from a person aged 18 to 70 in good health. The chain employs TRBV20-1 and TRBJ2-7; 7 bases agree with TRBD1. The specimen sequenced was peripheral blood mononuclear cells. The covered CDR3 bases are TGCAGCGGACAGGTTAACTACGAG. This translates into CSGQVNYE. From start to end, the CDR3 is CSGQVNYEQYF.